A selection of T cell receptor beta chains follows, all from one sample in a study of T cell responses to AZD1222 COVID-19 vaccine. Produced via immunoSEQ multiplex PCR; TCRdb's table is partial and in-frame only. The sample records 150,000 to 200,000 clones, 80% to 90% being singletons. The sample consisted of peripheral blood, taken 28 days after the second AZD1222 dose. Every receptor here comes from an adult who received the AZD1222 COVID-19 vaccine. Both conserved end residues are part of each CDR3. The D gene is left open where the match is weak. Clone size is not always given. Where it is, it says once, few, many or a class for expanded clones.

d_call: NA
j_call: TRBJ1-6
clone_size: NA
v_call: TRBV7-8
cdr3_nt: TGTGCCAGCAGCTTACGGAATTCACCCCTCCACTTT
cdr3_aa: CASSLRNSPLHF

d_call: TRBD1
j_call: TRBJ1-1
clone_size: NA
v_call: TRBV7-2
cdr3_nt: TGTGCCAGCAGCTCGGGACAGGTGACTGAAGCTTTCTTT
cdr3_aa: CASSSGQVTEAFF

d_call: NA
j_call: TRBJ1-5
clone_size: NA
v_call: TRBV6-5
cdr3_nt: TGTGCCAGCAGTTACTCGAAGGGGGGCGATCAGCCCCAGCATTTT
cdr3_aa: CASSYSKGGDQPQHF

d_call: TRBD1
j_call: TRBJ1-2
clone_size: NA
v_call: TRBV28
cdr3_nt: TGTGCCAGCAGTTGGGACAGGGCAGACTATGGCTACACCTTC
cdr3_aa: CASSWDRADYGYTF

d_call: NA
j_call: TRBJ1-6
clone_size: NA
v_call: TRBV10-2
cdr3_nt: TGCGCCAGCAGTGGGTCCGAGAGCTCCTATAATTCACCCCTCCACTTT
cdr3_aa: CASSGSESSYNSPLHF

d_call: TRBD1
j_call: TRBJ2-7
clone_size: few
v_call: TRBV6-5
cdr3_nt: TGTGCCAGCAAGGGGACAGGGGGATCCTACGAGCAGTACTTC
cdr3_aa: CASKGTGGSYEQYF

d_call: NA
j_call: TRBJ1-5
clone_size: NA
v_call: TRBV19
cdr3_nt: TGTGCCAGTAGTATAGGAGGGCTAAATCAGCCCCAGCATTTT
cdr3_aa: CASSIGGLNQPQHF

d_call: TRBD1
j_call: TRBJ1-5
clone_size: NA
v_call: TRBV19
cdr3_nt: TGTGCCAGTAGGACGGGACAGGGGCTGAGCAATCAGCCCCAGCATTTT
cdr3_aa: CASRTGQGLSNQPQHF

d_call: NA
j_call: TRBJ1-3
clone_size: NA
v_call: TRBV2
cdr3_nt: TGTGCCAGCAGTCCCTCTGGAAACACCATATATTTT
cdr3_aa: CASSPSGNTIYF

d_call: NA
j_call: TRBJ1-5
clone_size: NA
v_call: TRBV6-2/TRBV6-3
cdr3_nt: TGTGCCAGCAGTTACTCGAGGTGGGCTGGTATCTCCCATAGCAATCAGCCCCAGCATTTT
cdr3_aa: CASSYSRWAGISHSNQPQHF

d_call: NA
j_call: TRBJ2-1
clone_size: NA
v_call: TRBV28
cdr3_nt: TGTGCCAGCAGGGACGGGGGCTTTGGTGAGCAGTTCTTC
cdr3_aa: CASRDGGFGEQFF

d_call: NA
j_call: TRBJ2-5
clone_size: NA
v_call: TRBV7-2
cdr3_nt: TGTGCCAGCAGCCCCTCGGAGACCCAGTACTTC
cdr3_aa: CASSPSETQYF

d_call: NA
j_call: TRBJ1-3
clone_size: NA
v_call: TRBV3-1/TRBV3-2
cdr3_nt: TGTGCCAGCAGCCAAGATTTTGGGGGGCCAGGTGGAAACACCATATATTTT
cdr3_aa: CASSQDFGGPGGNTIYF

d_call: NA
j_call: TRBJ1-2
clone_size: few
v_call: TRBV27
cdr3_nt: TGTGCCAGCAGTTTTGGGGGGCCGGATGGCTACACCTTC
cdr3_aa: CASSFGGPDGYTF

d_call: NA
j_call: TRBJ2-2
clone_size: NA
v_call: TRBV19
cdr3_nt: TGTGCCAGTCAGATGGGGATTAACACCGGGGAGCTGTTTTTT
cdr3_aa: CASQMGINTGELFF

d_call: NA
j_call: TRBJ2-7
clone_size: NA
v_call: TRBV9
cdr3_nt: TGTGCCAGCAGCTCCCGGGGTTGGGCTAACCAATACGAGCAGTACTTC
cdr3_aa: CASSSRGWANQYEQYF

d_call: NA
j_call: TRBJ2-2
clone_size: NA
v_call: TRBV19
cdr3_nt: TGTGCCAGTAGTATAGCTTTCAGGGTGGCAGCGAACACCGGGGAGCTGTTTTTT
cdr3_aa: CASSIAFRVAANTGELFF

d_call: NA
j_call: TRBJ2-1
clone_size: NA
v_call: TRBV12-3/TRBV12-4
cdr3_nt: TGTGCCAGCAGTTTCTTCCTCCCTGAGCAGTTCTTC
cdr3_aa: CASSFFLPEQFF

d_call: NA
j_call: TRBJ2-5
clone_size: NA
v_call: TRBV2
cdr3_nt: TGTGCCAGCAGTGAAGCGCTTAGGATGGGCCGGTACTTC
cdr3_aa: CASSEALRMGRYF

d_call: TRBD1
j_call: TRBJ2-4
clone_size: NA
v_call: TRBV7-9
cdr3_nt: TGTGCCAGCAGCCCAAGGACAGGGGAAGGGGGAAACATTCAGTACTTC
cdr3_aa: CASSPRTGEGGNIQYF

d_call: NA
j_call: TRBJ1-1
clone_size: NA
v_call: TRBV6-5
cdr3_nt: TGTGCCAGCACCCCTCGGGGGGGTAGCACTGAAGCTTTCTTT
cdr3_aa: CASTPRGGSTEAFF

d_call: TRBD2
j_call: TRBJ2-3
clone_size: NA
v_call: TRBV6-6
cdr3_nt: TGTGCCAGCAGTCCAACCGGACTAGCGGGCGGTGTGGGCACAGATACGCAGTATTTT
cdr3_aa: CASSPTGLAGGVGTDTQYF

d_call: NA
j_call: TRBJ1-2
clone_size: NA
v_call: TRBV20-1
cdr3_nt: TGCAGTGCTGGGGGGGCTTATGGCTACACCTTC
cdr3_aa: CSAGGAYGYTF

d_call: NA
j_call: TRBJ2-5
clone_size: NA
v_call: TRBV15
cdr3_nt: TGTGCCACCAGCAGAGACTTCGAGGCGAGGGGAGAGACCCAGTACTTC
cdr3_aa: CATSRDFEARGETQYF

d_call: TRBD1
j_call: TRBJ2-7
clone_size: NA
v_call: TRBV7-9
cdr3_nt: TGTGCCAGCAGCACGGGACAGTACTCCTACGAGCAGTACTTC
cdr3_aa: CASSTGQYSYEQYF

d_call: NA
j_call: TRBJ1-2
clone_size: NA
v_call: TRBV6-5
cdr3_nt: TGTGCCAGCAGGGGACGTAATGAACACTATGGCTACACCTTC
cdr3_aa: CASRGRNEHYGYTF

d_call: TRBD2
j_call: TRBJ2-1
clone_size: NA
v_call: TRBV6-5
cdr3_nt: TGTGCCAGCAGTTTGGAGAGCGGGGGGTGGAATGAGCAGTTCTTC
cdr3_aa: CASSLESGGWNEQFF

d_call: NA
j_call: TRBJ1-1
clone_size: NA
v_call: TRBV3-1/TRBV3-2
cdr3_nt: TGTGCCAGCAGCTCCCGATCGAGGAACACTGAAGCTTTCTTT
cdr3_aa: CASSSRSRNTEAFF

d_call: NA
j_call: TRBJ1-5
clone_size: NA
v_call: TRBV28
cdr3_nt: TGTGCCAGCAGTTCCGGGGGCGATGGCAATCAGCCCCAGCATTTT
cdr3_aa: CASSSGGDGNQPQHF

d_call: TRBD2
j_call: TRBJ2-1
clone_size: NA
v_call: TRBV7-2
cdr3_nt: TGTGCCAGCAGCCCTGATCAGGGACTAGCGGGTGACAATGAGCAGTTCTTC
cdr3_aa: CASSPDQGLAGDNEQFF

d_call: NA
j_call: TRBJ2-7
clone_size: NA
v_call: TRBV9
cdr3_nt: TGTGCCAGCAGCGCCGGTCCCAGGACCTACGAGCAGTACTTC
cdr3_aa: CASSAGPRTYEQYF

d_call: NA
j_call: TRBJ1-2
clone_size: few
v_call: TRBV10-3
cdr3_nt: TGTGCCATCAGTGATGGCGGGAAGGGGCACTATGGCTACACCTTC
cdr3_aa: CAISDGGKGHYGYTF

d_call: TRBD1
j_call: TRBJ2-7
clone_size: NA
v_call: TRBV12-3/TRBV12-4
cdr3_nt: TGTGCCAGCAGTAGGACAGGGGGCTACGAGCAGTACTTC
cdr3_aa: CASSRTGGYEQYF

d_call: TRBD1
j_call: TRBJ1-6
clone_size: NA
v_call: TRBV12-3/TRBV12-4
cdr3_nt: TGTGCCAGCAGAGACAGGGCTCATTCACCCCTCCACTTT
cdr3_aa: CASRDRAHSPLHF

d_call: NA
j_call: TRBJ2-6
clone_size: NA
v_call: TRBV4-1
cdr3_nt: TGCGCCAGCAGCCAAGGTCGATTCTCTGGGGCCAACGTCCTGACTTTC
cdr3_aa: CASSQGRFSGANVLTF

d_call: NA
j_call: TRBJ1-4
clone_size: NA
v_call: TRBV7-9
cdr3_nt: TGTGCCAGCAGCTTAGCCACACGTACAACTAATGAAAAACTGTTTTTT
cdr3_aa: CASSLATRTTNEKLFF

d_call: NA
j_call: TRBJ1-2
clone_size: NA
v_call: TRBV5-8
cdr3_nt: TGTGCCAGCAGCTTGTTAGCTAACTATGGCTACACCTTC
cdr3_aa: CASSLLANYGYTF

d_call: NA
j_call: TRBJ2-7
clone_size: NA
v_call: TRBV19
cdr3_nt: TGTGCCAGTAGTATCGGTAGGTCCTACGAGCAGTACTTC
cdr3_aa: CASSIGRSYEQYF

d_call: TRBD1
j_call: TRBJ1-2
clone_size: NA
v_call: TRBV6-5
cdr3_nt: TGTGCCAGCACCCAGGACAGGCTTTATGGCTACACCTTC
cdr3_aa: CASTQDRLYGYTF

d_call: TRBD1
j_call: TRBJ2-2
clone_size: NA
v_call: TRBV6-5
cdr3_nt: TGTGCCAGCAACCGGGACAGGGTTACCGGGGAGCTGTTTTTT
cdr3_aa: CASNRDRVTGELFF

d_call: NA
j_call: TRBJ1-2
clone_size: NA
v_call: TRBV7-2
cdr3_nt: TGTGCCAGCAGCTCCGCCCTTAGTGGGAGGGGAGGCTACGGCTACACCTTC
cdr3_aa: CASSSALSGRGGYGYTF

d_call: NA
j_call: TRBJ2-7
clone_size: NA
v_call: TRBV3-1/TRBV3-2
cdr3_nt: TGTGCCAGCACCGGAGGGGGTAGCGACGAGCAGTACTTC
cdr3_aa: CASTGGGSDEQYF

d_call: TRBD1
j_call: TRBJ1-6
clone_size: NA
v_call: TRBV16
cdr3_nt: TGTGCCAGCAGCCGGCCGGGACAGGGGGATTCCTATAATTCACCCCTCCACTTT
cdr3_aa: CASSRPGQGDSYNSPLHF

d_call: NA
j_call: TRBJ2-7
clone_size: NA
v_call: TRBV6-5
cdr3_nt: TGTGCCAGCACCCCCCGTGGTAACTACGAGCAGTACTTC
cdr3_aa: CASTPRGNYEQYF

d_call: TRBD1
j_call: TRBJ2-7
clone_size: once
v_call: TRBV5-4
cdr3_nt: TGTGCCAGCAGCCCGACAGGGGCGGCCCACGAGCAGTACTTC
cdr3_aa: CASSPTGAAHEQYF

d_call: TRBD1
j_call: TRBJ1-4
clone_size: NA
v_call: TRBV28
cdr3_nt: TGTGCCAGCACGGGCCTCGGACAGGGAAATGAAAAACTGTTTTTT
cdr3_aa: CASTGLGQGNEKLFF

d_call: NA
j_call: TRBJ2-3
clone_size: NA
v_call: TRBV12-5
cdr3_nt: TGTGCTAGTGGTTTAGGACAGTCCACAGATACGCAGTATTTT
cdr3_aa: CASGLGQSTDTQYF